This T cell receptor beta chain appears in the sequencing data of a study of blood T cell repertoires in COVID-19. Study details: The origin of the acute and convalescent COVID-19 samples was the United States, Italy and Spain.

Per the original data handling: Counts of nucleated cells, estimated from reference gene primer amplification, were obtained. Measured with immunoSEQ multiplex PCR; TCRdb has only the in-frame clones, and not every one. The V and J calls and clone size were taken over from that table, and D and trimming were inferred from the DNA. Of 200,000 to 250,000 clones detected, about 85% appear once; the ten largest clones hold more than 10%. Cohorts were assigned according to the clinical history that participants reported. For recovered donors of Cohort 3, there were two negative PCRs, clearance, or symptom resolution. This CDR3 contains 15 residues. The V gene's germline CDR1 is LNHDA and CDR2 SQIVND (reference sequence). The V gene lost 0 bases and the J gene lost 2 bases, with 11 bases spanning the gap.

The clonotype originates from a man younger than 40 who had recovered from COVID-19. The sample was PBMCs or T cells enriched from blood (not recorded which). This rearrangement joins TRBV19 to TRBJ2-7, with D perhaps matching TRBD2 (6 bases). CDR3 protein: CASSIEGGITYEQYF. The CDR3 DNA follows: TGTGCCAGTAGTATAGAGGGGGGTATTACCTACGAGCAGTACTTC. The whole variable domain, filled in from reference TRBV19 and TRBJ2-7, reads DGGITQSPKYLFRKEGQNVTLSCEQNLNHDAMYWYRQDPGQGLRLIYYSQIVNDFQKGDIAEGYSVSREKKESFPLTVTSAQKNPTAFYLCASSIEGGITYEQYFGPGTRLTVT.